The present entry profiles one T cell receptor (beta chain) with its context. The target antigen is unknown. Germline V CDR1 and CDR2: MGHRA, YSYEKL. The CDR3 totals 16 residues. V was cut by 1 base and J by 2 bases, with 15 bases left in between. Sample-barcoded 5' priming and a J-beta primer mix drove a second PCR of about 6 to 12 cycles. Every cDNA molecule bore a tag from a template-switch adaptor containing 12 random nucleotides. TCRdb re-analysed the 5' RACE reads in MiXCR, keeping a single row per CDR3 protein. The sample contains about 1.7 million distinct CDR3 sequences, 28% of which appear only once. Staff drew roughly 10 milliliters of peripheral blood from each donor. The data were obtained in a study of blood T cells in healthy people across ages. Study observations and caveats: Conclusively comparing naive with antigen-experienced cells was impossible with unsorted PBMCs. Researchers report that TCR beta diversity correlated strongly with naive T cell percentage.

The sequenced sample was blood. This rearrangement joins TRBV4-1 to TRBJ2-7; TRBD1 might be the D (5 bases). This receptor was taken from a woman in her twenties or thirties in good health. CDR3 coding DNA: TGCGCCAGCAGCCAAGTGGTTCAGGGTCCAACCTACGAGCAGTACTTC. It is translated as CASSQVVQGPTYEQYF.